This TCR beta chain was identified in a study of blood T cell repertoires in COVID-19. At the level of the study: The United States, Italy and Spain supplied acute and convalescent COVID-19 samples. T cells, B-cell-depleted T cells, or PBMCs supplied cDNA or gDNA.

Method: immunoSEQ multiplex PCR; TCRdb's copy keeps in-frame clones and lacks some. The sample yields approximately 490,000 clones, roughly nine tenths seen once. The CDR3 sequence is 15 residues long. Participants came from roughly 25 US areas, aged about 18 to 95 years. This clonotype originated in a woman in her fifties or sixties who had recovered from COVID-19. This chain joins TRBV21-1 and TRBJ1-1; the D segment call TRBD1 is taken from the table without a DNA check. TRBV21-1 is flagged as a pseudogene. Sequenced: PBMCs or T cells enriched from blood (not recorded which). CDR3 protein: CASSKERGMNTEAFF. In DNA, the CDR3 is TGTGCCAGCAGCAAAGAGAGGGGGATGAACACTGAAGCTTTCTTT.